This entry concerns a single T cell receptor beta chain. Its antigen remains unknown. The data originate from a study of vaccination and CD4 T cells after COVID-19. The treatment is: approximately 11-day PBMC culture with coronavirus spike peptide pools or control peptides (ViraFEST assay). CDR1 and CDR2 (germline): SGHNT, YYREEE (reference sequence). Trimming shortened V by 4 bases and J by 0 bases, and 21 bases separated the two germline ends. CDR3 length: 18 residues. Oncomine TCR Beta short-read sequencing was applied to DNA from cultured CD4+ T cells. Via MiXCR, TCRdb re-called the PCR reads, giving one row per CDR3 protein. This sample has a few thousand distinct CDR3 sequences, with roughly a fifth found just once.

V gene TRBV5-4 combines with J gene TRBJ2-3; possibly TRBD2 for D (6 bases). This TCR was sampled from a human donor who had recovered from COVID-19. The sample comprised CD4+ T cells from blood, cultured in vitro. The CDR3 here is CASSPPRRGSGSTDTQYF. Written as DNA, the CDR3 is TGTGCCAGCAGCCCCCCTCGTAGGGGTAGCGGAAGCACAGATACGCAGTATTTT.